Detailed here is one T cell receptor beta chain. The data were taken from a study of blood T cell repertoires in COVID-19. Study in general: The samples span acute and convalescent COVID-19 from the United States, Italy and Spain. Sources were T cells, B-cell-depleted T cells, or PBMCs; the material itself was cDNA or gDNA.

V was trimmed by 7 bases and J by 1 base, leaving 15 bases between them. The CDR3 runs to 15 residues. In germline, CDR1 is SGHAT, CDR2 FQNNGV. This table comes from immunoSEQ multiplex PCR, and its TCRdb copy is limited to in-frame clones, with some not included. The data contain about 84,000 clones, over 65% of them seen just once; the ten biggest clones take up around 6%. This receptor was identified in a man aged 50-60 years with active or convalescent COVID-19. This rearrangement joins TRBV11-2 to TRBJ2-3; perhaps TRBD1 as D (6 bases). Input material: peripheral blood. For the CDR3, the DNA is TGTGCCAGCAACAACCTGGGGGCCCGCACAGATACGCAGTATTTT. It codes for CASNNLGARTDTQYF. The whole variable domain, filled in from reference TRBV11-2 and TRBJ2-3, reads EAGVAQSPRYKIIEKRQSVAFWCNPISGHATLYWYQQILGQGPKLLIQFQNNGVVDDSQLPKDRFSAERLKGVDSTLKIQPAKLEDSAVYLCASNNLGARTDTQYFGPGTRLTVL.